What follows are 21 T cell receptor beta chains derived from one specimen sequenced in a study of blood T cell repertoires in COVID-19. Using immunoSEQ multiplex PCR, the repertoire was profiled, and TCRdb retains in-frame clones only, with some absent. The table records 250,000 to 300,000 clones, around 92% of them present only once. Sequencing used peripheral blood. Receptors originate from a woman aged 25 to 45 with COVID-19, enrolled during active disease.

V and J are TRBV5-1 and TRBJ1-1, with D possibly being TRBD1 (6 bases). The V end was cut by 2 bases, the J end by 5 bases, with 13 bases between. Germline V lookup: CDR1 SGHRS, CDR2 YFSETQ. The CDR3 spans 14 residues. CDR3 loop: CASSFNREFTEAFF. For the CDR3, the DNA is TGCGCCAGCAGCTTCAACAGGGAGTTTACTGAAGCTTTCTTT. Full variable domain (missing parts from reference TRBV5-1 and TRBJ1-1): KAGVTQTPRYLIKTRGQQVTLSCSPISGHRSVSWYQQTPGQGLQFLFEYFSETQRNKGNFPGRFSGRQFSNSRSEMNVSTLELGDSALYLCASSFNREFTEAFFGQGTRLTVV.

In DNA, the CDR3 is TGTGCCAGTAGTATCTGGGACAGGGGAACCTACGAGCAGTACTTC. Its translation is CASSIWDRGTYEQYF. The chain has TRBV19 and TRBJ2-7, with 10 nucleotides matching TRBD1. Germline CDR1 LNHDA, CDR2 SQIVND (reference sequence). V lost 3 bases and J lost 2; bases outside the gene matches: 4. The CDR3 is 15 amino acids.

This clone was recorded once. This chain uses TRBV11-2 with TRBJ1-6, with 8 bases aligning to TRBD1. V gave up 6 bases and J gave up 10 bases; unmatched junction bases: 14. Germline-derived CDR1 and CDR2 are SGHAT and FQNNGV. The CDR3 totals 16 residues. The CDR3 coding sequence is TGTGCCAGCAGGGATTACAAACAGGGGGTTCGGTCACCCCTCCACTTT. Amino acids: CASRDYKQGVRSPLHF.

This chain joins TRBV28 and TRBJ1-1; D not certain. Trimming removed 2 bases from V and 5 bases from J, with 9 bases in between. CDR1 and CDR2 from the germline V gene are MDHEN and SYDVKM. CDR3 size: 13 residues. CDR3 nucleotides: TGTGCCAGCAGTTTACCACTAATGACTGAAGCTTTCTTT. It specifies CASSLPLMTEAFF.

This clone was seen more than once but under ten times. This sequence joins TRBV29-1 and TRBJ2-7; 7 nucleotides line up with TRBD1. The CDR3 contains 16 residues. V lost 4 bases, J lost 2 bases, and 14 bases stayed unmatched. The germline gives CDR1 SQVTM, CDR2 ANQGSEA. Written as DNA, the CDR3 is TGCAGCGTTGTAGCCGCCAAGGGGACAGCGACCTACGAGCAGTACTTC. This translates into CSVVAAKGTATYEQYF.

The chain uses TRBV29-1 and TRBJ1-1; no firm D call. Trimming stripped 4 bases from V and 4 bases from J, with 7 bases between. This CDR3 spans 11 amino acids. The germline gives CDR1 SQVTM, CDR2 ANQGSEA. The CDR3 DNA reads as TGCAGCGTTGCGGAGCTCACTGAAGCTTTCTTT. It translates to CSVAELTEAFF.

The V gene is TRBV29-1, the J gene TRBJ1-1; TRBD1 aligns across 7 bases. The CDR3 covers 14 residues. Unmatched junction bases numbered 9, after V lost 6 bases and J lost 2 bases. Looked up from germline, CDR1 is SQVTM and CDR2 is ANQGSEA. CDR3 sequence (DNA): TGCAGCGTGTTCCGAGGGACAGCTAACACTGAAGCTTTCTTT. Translating gives CSVFRGTANTEAFF. Drawing the rest from reference TRBV29-1 and TRBJ1-1, the complete variable domain is SAVISQKPSRDICQRGTSLTIQCQVDSQVTMMFWYRQQPGQSLTLIATANQGSEATYESGFVIDKFPISRPNLTFSTLTVSNMSPEDSSIYLCSVFRGTANTEAFFGQGTRLTVV.

This rearrangement joins TRBV11-3 to TRBJ2-5; D may be TRBD2 (5 bases). The CDR3 consists of 17 residues. Deletions cut 4 bases from V and 4 bases from J, with 22 bases between. From germline, CDR1 is SGHNT and CDR2 YENEEA. Here the CDR3 reads CASSSTSGGAGGETQYF. The CDR3 coding sequence is TGTGCCAGCAGCTCAACCTCAGGCGGTGCGGGCGGAGAGACCCAGTACTTC. Filled out from reference TRBV11-3 and TRBJ2-5, the complete variable domain reads EAGVVQSPRYKIIEKKQPVAFWCNPISGHNTLYWYLQNLGQGPELLIRYENEEAVDDSQLPKDRFSAERLKGVDSTLKIQPAELGDSAVYLCASSSTSGGAGGETQYFGPGTRLLVL.

The chain carries TRBV30 and TRBJ1-2; 8 bases map to TRBD1. The ends lost 3 bases at V and 4 bases at J; junction bases unmatched: 4. The CDR3 covers 13 residues. In germline, CDR1 is GTSNPN, CDR2 SVGIG (reference sequence). The CDR3 bases are TGTGCCTGGAGCTACAGGGGGGGCTATGGCTACACCTTC. Encoded protein: CAWSYRGGYGYTF.

The CDR3 nucleotides are TGCGCCAGCAGCGTGGGACTAGCGGGGGGTCAAGAGACCCAGTACTTC. It translates to CASSVGLAGGQETQYF. The chain carries TRBV5-1 and TRBJ2-5; 15 positions agree with TRBD2. Germline-derived CDR1 and CDR2 are SGHRS and YFSETQ. The CDR3 loop spans 16 amino acids. V shed 4 bases, J shed 2 bases, and the junction held 3 bases outside the gene matches.

The sample holds one count of this clone. The CDR3 protein is CASSSQGGGTEAFF. DNA for the CDR3: TGTGCCAGCAGCTCTCAGGGGGGAGGCACTGAAGCTTTCTTT. This sequence joins TRBV2 and TRBJ1-1; 7 bases align to TRBD1. Germline lookup yields CDR1 SNHLY and CDR2 FYNNEI. CDR3 size: 14 residues. Trimming removed 6 bases from V and 4 bases from J; junction bases left unmatched: 8.

This chain uses TRBV19 with TRBJ1-2, with D uncertain. Germline V gene sequence: CDR1 LNHDA, CDR2 SQIVND (reference sequence). The V end was cut by 1 base, the J end by 1 base, with 7 bases between. The CDR3 consists of 14 residues. The CDR3 loop is CASSIGTFNYGYTF. In DNA, the CDR3 is TGTGCCAGTAGTATAGGGACTTTTAACTATGGCTACACCTTC.

With respect to this clone: In the same sample, other DNA sequences code for this CDR3. In DNA form, the CDR3 reads TGTGCCAGCCGCTCCGGGACAGGTTCTTACGAGCAGTACTTC. It translates to CASRSGTGSYEQYF. The V call is TRBV2, the J call TRBJ2-7, with TRBD1 matching 8 bases. The CDR3 runs 14 residues. Germline values: CDR1 SNHLY, CDR2 FYNNEI. Losses at the gene ends were 8 bases for V and 4 bases for J; bases not matched to a gene: 10.

This clone showed up just a few times. V is TRBV19 and J is TRBJ1-3; 10 nucleotides align to TRBD1. J gave up 2 bases and V 4 bases, and 5 bases lay outside the gene matches. The CDR3 has 16 residues. CDR1 LNHDA and CDR2 SQIVND come from the germline V gene (reference sequence). CDR3 sequence reads: CASSTTGTGAGNTIYF. CDR3 bases: TGTGCCAGTAGTACTACCGGGACAGGGGCTGGAAACACCATATATTTT.

The V call is TRBV6-5, the J call TRBJ1-2; D might be TRBD1 (5 bases). The CDR3 runs to 12 residues. Trimming took off 4 bases at V and 6 bases at J, with 9 bases between the two ends. Germline values: CDR1 MNHEY, CDR2 SVGAGI. For the CDR3, the DNA is TGTGCCAGCAGTTGGGGGGGGGATGGCTACACCTTC. It translates to CASSWGGDGYTF.

V is TRBV3-1 (or the pseudogene TRBV3-2) and J is TRBJ2-7; D might be TRBD2 (6 bases). The V gene's germline CDR1 is LGHDT and CDR2 YNNKEL (reference sequence). V was trimmed by 0 bases and J by 0 bases, leaving 18 bases between them. The CDR3 is 18 amino acids. DNA for the CDR3: TGTGCCAGCAGCCAAGAATGGAATATCGGGGGTGACTCCTACGAGCAGTACTTC. Translated: CASSQEWNIGGDSYEQYF.

The chain has TRBV6-1 and TRBJ1-6, with D unclear. Germline CDR1 and CDR2: MNHNS and SASEGT. The V gene lost 2 bases and the J gene lost 8 bases, with 7 bases spanning the gap. CDR3 length: 13 residues. The DNA for the CDR3 is TGTGCCAGCAGTGAAATTCCGTATTCACCCCTCCACTTT. It specifies CASSEIPYSPLHF.

The rearrangement links TRBV27 to TRBJ2-3; 8 bases map to TRBD2. CDR1 is MNHEY, CDR2 SMNVEV, per germline (reference sequence). V lost 8 bases, J lost 2 bases, and 6 bases stayed unmatched. This CDR3 spans 14 amino acids. The CDR3 DNA is TGTGCCAGCTCACGGGGGGGCTCCACAGATACGCAGTATTTT. This encodes CASSRGGSTDTQYF.

The genes are TRBV6-1 and TRBJ1-5; D unresolved. The CDR3 length is 16 residues. Trimming shortened V by 2 bases and J by 5 bases, and 16 bases separated the two germline ends. CDR1 and CDR2 from the germline V gene are MNHNS and SASEGT. CDR3 DNA: TGTGCCAGCAGTGAACCCCAGGAGGGAGTGGATCAGCCCCAGCATTTT. Encoded protein: CASSEPQEGVDQPQHF.

The CDR3 DNA sequence: TGTGCCAGTACTGGACTAGCGGGGGGGCTGAACACAGATACGCAGTATTTT. Protein product: CASTGLAGGLNTDTQYF. This sequence joins TRBV19 and TRBJ2-3; the match to TRBD2 covers 15 bases. Germline CDR1 reads LNHDA; CDR2 reads SQIVND (reference sequence). The junction had 7 bases not matched to a gene; V was cut back by 7 bases and J by 2 bases. The CDR3 is 17 residues long.

V usage is TRBV5-4 and J usage is TRBJ1-6; D might be TRBD1 (5 bases). The length of the CDR3 is 16 residues. The V end lost 2 bases, the J end lost 0 bases, and 9 bases lay between the germline ends. CDR1 is SGHNT and CDR2 is YYREEE in the germline V gene (reference sequence). CDR3 sequence reads: CASSFFDSSYNSPLHF. The DNA of the CDR3 is TGTGCCAGCAGCTTCTTTGACAGCTCCTATAATTCACCCCTCCACTTT.